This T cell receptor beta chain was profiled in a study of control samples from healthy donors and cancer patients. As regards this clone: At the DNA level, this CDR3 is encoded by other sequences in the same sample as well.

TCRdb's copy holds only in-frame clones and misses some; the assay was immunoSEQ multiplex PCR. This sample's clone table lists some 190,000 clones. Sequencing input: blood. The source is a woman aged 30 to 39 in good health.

The CDR3 DNA reads TGTGCCAGCAGTTTGAGCGGGCAGCCCCAGCATTTT. Amino acid sequence: CASSLSGQPQHF. The rearrangement links TRBV28 to TRBJ1-5; D unresolved. Looked up from germline, CDR1 is MDHEN and CDR2 is SYDVKM. This CDR3 has 12 amino acids. V was shortened by 3 bases and J by 7 bases, with 7 bases between the two germline ends.